This T cell receptor (beta chain) was captured by sequencing in a study of identifying expanded T cells in peripheral blood. General study points: Approximately two-week clone count variance significantly increased as total template count grew. Roughly 1.2 clones differed between technical replicates, versus about 17 and 20 over time.

Profiled with immunoSEQ multiplex PCR; TCRdb holds only in-frame clones, not every one. This table holds about 100,000 clones, 80% to 90% found once. The CDR3 contains 13 residues. In germline, CDR1 is SGHNT, CDR2 YENEEA. V was clipped by 1 base and J by 4 bases, with 7 bases between them. Concerning this clone: Its antigen is not identified.

The TCR comes from a person aged 18-70 years in good health. Sequencing used blood. This chain joins TRBV11-3 and TRBJ1-2; tentative D call: TRBD1 (6 bases). This CDR3 reads CASSLGTAYGYTF. The DNA of the CDR3 is TGTGCCAGCAGCTTAGGGACAGCCTATGGCTACACCTTC.